This T cell receptor beta chain stems from a study of graft-versus-host responses after intestinal transplantation. TCRdb keeps only in-frame clones here, not all; method: immunoSEQ multiplex PCR. The profile covers more than 20,000 clones, with approximately 92% appearing a single time and 43% taken by the ten largest. Trimming pared 2 bases from V and 4 bases from J, leaving 14 bases between. Germline V gene data show CDR1 as LNHDA and CDR2 as SQIVND (reference sequence). There are 15 residues in the CDR3. The V and J genes are TRBV19 and TRBJ1-1; D is perhaps TRBD1 (5 bases). The receptor was isolated from a human patient who received an intestinal transplant, so some T cells may come from the graft donor. The sequencing used PBMCs, collected about 260 days after intestinal transplant. CDR3 in amino acids: CASSIFRDKSTEAFF. The CDR3 DNA sequence: TGTGCCAGTAGTATATTCAGGGATAAGAGCACTGAAGCTTTCTTT.